The 2 T cell receptor beta chains presented below share a single source sample, sequenced in a study of OX40 agonist ivuxolimab in advanced cancers. Profiling relied on immunoSEQ multiplex PCR, and the TCRdb table lists in-frame clones only, not all of them. The sample lists tens of thousands of clones, around 85% occurring once. Here the sequenced sample was CD4+ or CD8+ T cells sorted from blood, taken in a trial of the OX40 agonist ivuxolimab. The origin of the receptors is an adult with an advanced solid tumor such as melanoma, head and neck, liver or kidney cancer.

V and J are TRBV12-2 and TRBJ2-5; TRBD2, the D gene given by the table, was not confirmed from the DNA. TRBV12-2 is an annotated pseudogene. This CDR3 is built from 18 residues. The CDR3 DNA reads as TGTGCAAGTCGCTCCGGGACTAGCGGGGGGACCGTAAGAGGGTTCGAGTACTTC. This gives the protein CASRSGTSGGTVRGFEYF.

The chain employs TRBV19 and TRBJ2-7, with a weak D call TRBD1 (6 bases). CDR1 LNHDA and CDR2 SQIVND come from the germline V gene (reference sequence). The CDR3 extends over 15 amino acids. The V and J ends lost 6 bases and 1 base respectively, with 16 bases between them. The CDR3 region is CASRSKQGVSYEQYF. Here the CDR3 DNA reads TGTGCCAGTAGGTCGAAACAGGGTGTGTCCTACGAGCAGTACTTC.